This entry concerns a single TCR beta chain. What it recognizes is unknown. The sample comes from a study of cytomegalovirus exposure and HLA in healthy donors. Across the whole study: Roughly 85 million unique TCRs from HLA-typed donors made up an early data release.

In the PCR, 60 Vbeta and 13 Jbeta primers were used. TCRdb's copy holds only in-frame clones and misses some; the assay was immunoSEQ multiplex PCR. The sample has about 130,000 clones, about 74% seen once. Study observations and caveats: According to the study, roughly 180 TCR beta chains were cytomegalovirus-associated. Being productive about 90% or about 30% of the time was typical of most TCR beta V segments in an earlier analysis.

The germline CDR1 and CDR2 sequences are MNHEY and SMNVEV (reference sequence). Losses at the gene ends were 5 bases for V and 7 bases for J; bases not matched to a gene: 12. This CDR3 is built from 17 residues. Sequencing input: PBMCs. The chain couples TRBV27 to TRBJ2-2; 11 positions match TRBD2. The TCR comes from a woman aged 50 to 60 in good health and CMV-seropositive. The CDR3 DNA is TGTGCCAGCAGTGGGGTAGCGGGGGGGGACTTCGGCGGGGAGCTGTTTTTT. Amino acids: CASSGVAGGDFGGELFF.